This TCR beta chain was observed in a study of spatial heterogeneity in lung cancer (dated by TCRdb to between 2018 and 2020). For context, the study as a whole: Beta-chain transcripts were consistently detected in greater numbers than alpha-chain transcripts, which likely reflected higher beta-chain transcript abundance. Both alpha and beta chains were TCR-sequenced in samples taken at surgery, namely 220 tumor regions, more than 62 matched nontumor lung samples and around 53 PBMC samples. The study quantitatively compared TCR alpha and beta repertoires across multiple tumor regions, matched nontumor lung and blood in non-small cell lung cancer. In tumor regions, TCR transcript counts showed a strong correlation with a T cell transcriptional module score from matched bulk RNA-seq. In the raw uncorrected reads, each unique combination of TCR and UMI appeared more than ten times on average. Nonsynonymous mutation counts, determined by whole-exome sequencing of tumor tissue, were related to features of the TCR repertoire. Overall study results and their limits: The tumor nonsynonymous mutation count correlated with the number of expanded alpha and beta TCRs within the tumor. TCR-seq coverage of tumor T cells was estimated to be only approximately 7% for alpha chains and roughly 14% for beta chains. Confirming at a functional level the hypothesis that regional TCRs recognize regional mutations was considered to require additional single-cell paired TCR alpha and beta sequencing. Counts of ubiquitous and regional expanded TCRs correlated with counts of ubiquitous and regional nonsynonymous mutations, respectively.

Reading the label with the study, this specimen's time point is: sample taken at primary tumor resection. Samples were obtained from 72 patients with early-stage, untreated non-small cell lung cancer from the lung TRACERx cohort. Without any cell sorting, TCR sequencing was performed on whole RNA extracted either from tumor and nontumor lung tissue or from cryopreserved PBMC samples. Patients were selected for TCR sequencing only if sufficient RNA was available from at least two tumor regions. Tumor and adjacent nontumor lung specimens were reviewed by a lung pathologist before selection. CDR1 and CDR2 are drawn from the germline V gene: LGHNA, YSLEER. The CDR3, cysteine through phenylalanine, is 14 amino acids long. Only the CDR3 portion is preserved as DNA: 42 bases, with reading frame beginning at the first base. The junction shows trimming of 5 bases on V and 11 bases on J, plus 18 bases between the germline ends.

The library was obtained by 5' RACE. Sequencing relied on a NextSeq 500. In the TCR library protocol, a unique molecular identifier was attached to each TCR cDNA molecule so that PCR and sequencing errors could be corrected. The original methods were these. TCR identification, UMI-based error correction and CDR3 extraction were performed with Decombinator tools. TCRs above a frequency of 2 per 1,000, corresponding to the top 1% of the tumor frequency distribution, were defined as expanded. Expanded tumor TCRs were classed as regional if statistically deemed absent (corrected P<0.05) from at least one tumor region, otherwise ubiquitous. Each repertoire was subsampled 100 times to 5,000 TCRs, after which Renyi diversity was computed with the R vegan package. CDR3 similarity networks were constructed using string-kernel similarity of amino acid triplets, with links drawn between CDR3s whose pairwise similarity was above 0.82. TCRdb applied fastp at Q25 and MiXCR to the public reads, then kept only in-frame beta chains. Every entry covers one CDR3 protein and lists the most common genes and DNA from its rows. The authors' filters were not applied to this entry. For this sample the table gives a few thousand distinct CDR3 sequences, of which 9.5% to 15% were detected only once. Of the sample, about a quarter is held by the ten largest clones.

This clonotype is labeled medium-sized (0.01 to 0.1%). The target of this receptor is not known. No base qualities exist here, and no much larger clone lies one base off it. This TCR was recovered from a male donor with early-stage non-small cell lung cancer. The sequence joins TRBV4-3 to TRBJ1-4; TRBD1 might be the D gene, on 5 matching bases. The specimen comprised lung tumor tissue, sampled at surgery. The CDR3 reads CASSSRTQAGKLFF. Here is the DNA: TGCGCCAGCAGCTCTCGGACCCAGGCAGGGAAACTGTTTTTT.